This T cell receptor (beta chain) emerged from a study of beta chain features in type 1 diabetes. General observations from the study: When Type 1 diabetes patients were examined, their TCRB CDR3s proved moderately but significantly shorter in all four CD4+ subsets. A greater similarity of naive, central memory and Treg TCRB repertoires was seen among patients than among healthy donors. The study found fewer insertions and more deletions at VDJ junctions in type 1 diabetes patients.

As regards this clone: Antigen: not known.

Expressed TCRB transcripts were sequenced, since all the RNA that had been isolated was reverse transcribed. Naive, central memory and regulatory T cell samples yielded around 3.6 million reads on average. The table came from immunoSEQ multiplex PCR; TCRdb's copy has only in-frame clones and leaves some out. The table includes 200,000 to 300,000 clones, over 11% detected once. The CDR3 has 16 amino acids. The ends lost 0 bases at V and 5 bases at J; junction bases unmatched: 5. The germline gives CDR1 SGHRS, CDR2 YFSETQ. The TCR was taken from a man aged 30 to 45 with type 1 diabetes. The chain links TRBV5-1 to TRBJ2-5, with 12 nucleotides matching TRBD2. The sample taken for sequencing was naive CD4+ T cells from blood. CDR3 sequence: CASSLDASGRDETQYF. DNA for the CDR3: TGCGCCAGCAGCTTGGATGCTAGCGGGAGGGATGAGACCCAGTACTTC.